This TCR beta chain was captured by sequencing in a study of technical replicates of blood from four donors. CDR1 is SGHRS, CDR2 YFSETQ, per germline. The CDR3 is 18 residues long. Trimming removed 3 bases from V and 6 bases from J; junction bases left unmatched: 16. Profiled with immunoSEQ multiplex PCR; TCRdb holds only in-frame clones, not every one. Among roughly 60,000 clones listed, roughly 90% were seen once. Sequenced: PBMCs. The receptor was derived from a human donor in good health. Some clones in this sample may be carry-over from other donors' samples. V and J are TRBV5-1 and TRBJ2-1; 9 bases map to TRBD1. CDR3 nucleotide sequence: TGCGCCAGCAGCTCGGCTGGCCCGGGACAGGGCGGCCGCAATGAGCAGTTCTTC. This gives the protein CASSSAGPGQGGRNEQFF.